This TCR beta chain was captured in a study of blood T cell repertoires in COVID-19. About the research overall: The study drew acute and convalescent COVID-19 samples from the United States, Italy and Spain.

This CDR3 is 13 amino acids long. In germline, CDR1 is LNHDA, CDR2 SQIVND (reference sequence). The V segment lost 5 bases and the J segment 8 bases; nucleotides outside the gene matches: 4. TCRdb's copy holds only in-frame clones and misses some; the assay was immunoSEQ multiplex PCR. The sample has about 82,000 clones; around 88% are singletons. Sequencing was performed on peripheral blood. The receptor's source is a woman aged 55 to 70 with acute or convalescent COVID-19. The J gene is TRBJ1-4, the V gene TRBV19; 8 bases fit TRBD1. The chain's CDR3 is CASSPGGVEKLFF. The CDR3 region has the DNA TGTGCCAGTAGTCCAGGGGGCGTAGAAAAACTGTTTTTT. The variable domain in full, completed from reference TRBV19 and TRBJ1-4, reads DGGITQSPKYLFRKEGQNVTLSCEQNLNHDAMYWYRQDPGQGLRLIYYSQIVNDFQKGDIAEGYSVSREKKESFPLTVTSAQKNPTAFYLCASSPGGVEKLFFGSGTQLSVL.